This T cell receptor (beta chain) came from a study of chemoradiotherapy in HPV16-positive cancers. The sample holds a few counts of this clone. Antigen unknown. Overall study findings and caveats: Functional assays defining HPV-specific T cells used only a couple of HPV16-positive patients.

Over chemoradiotherapy, repertoires were sampled more than once. The protocol was immunoSEQ multiplex PCR, while the TCRdb copy is restricted to in-frame clones and leaves out a portion. The sample records 14,000 or so clones, approximately 70% being singletons. The CDR3 sequence is 14 residues long. Trimming took off 4 bases at V and 2 bases at J, with 11 bases between the two ends. CDR1 is MNHNS, CDR2 SASEGT, per germline. The V and J genes are TRBV6-1 and TRBJ1-2; no firm D call. Sampling was performed from a patient who underwent chemoradiotherapy. This TCR was sampled from a human donor with HPV-associated anogenital cancer. In DNA, the CDR3 is TGTGCCAGCAGTGGAGGATGGGGAAACTATGGCTACACCTTC. This codes for CASSGGWGNYGYTF.